This T cell receptor beta chain was recovered during a study of blood T cell repertoires in COVID-19. Data came from immunoSEQ multiplex PCR; TCRdb stores just in-frame clones and leaves some out. The sample holds 390,000 or so clones, around 87% seen once. Germline values: CDR1 SEHNR, CDR2 FQNEAQ (reference sequence). This CDR3 is 14 amino acids long. V was clipped by 5 bases and J by 6 bases, with 16 bases between them. The chain links TRBV7-9 to TRBJ1-1; D possibly corresponds to TRBD1 (5 bases). Sample: PBMCs or T cells enriched from blood (not recorded which). This sequence was found in a woman aged 50 to 65 who had recovered from COVID-19. CDR3 sequence (DNA): TGTGCCAGCAGCCCCCTCCAGGGAACATCTGAAGCTTTCTTT. It is translated as CASSPLQGTSEAFF.